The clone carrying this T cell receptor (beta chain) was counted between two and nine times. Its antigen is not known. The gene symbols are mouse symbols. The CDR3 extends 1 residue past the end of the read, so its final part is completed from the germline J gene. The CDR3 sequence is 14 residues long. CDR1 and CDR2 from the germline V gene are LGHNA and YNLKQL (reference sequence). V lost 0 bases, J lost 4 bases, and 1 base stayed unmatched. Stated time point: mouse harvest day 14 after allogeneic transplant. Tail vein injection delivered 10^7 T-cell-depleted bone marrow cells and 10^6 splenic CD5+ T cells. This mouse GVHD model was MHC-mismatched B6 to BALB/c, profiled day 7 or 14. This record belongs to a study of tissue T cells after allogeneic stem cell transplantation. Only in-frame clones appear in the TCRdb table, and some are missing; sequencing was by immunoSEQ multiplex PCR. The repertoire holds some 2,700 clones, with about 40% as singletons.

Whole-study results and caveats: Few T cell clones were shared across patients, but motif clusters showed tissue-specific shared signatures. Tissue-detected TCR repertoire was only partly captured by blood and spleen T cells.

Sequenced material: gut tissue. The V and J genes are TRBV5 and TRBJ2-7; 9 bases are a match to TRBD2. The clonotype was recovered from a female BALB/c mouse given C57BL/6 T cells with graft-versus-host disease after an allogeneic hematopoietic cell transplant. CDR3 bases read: TGTGCCAGCAGCCAAGAACTGGGGGGTTATGAACAGTAC. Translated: CASSQELGGYEQY. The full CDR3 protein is CASSQELGGYEQYF.